This T cell receptor (beta chain) came from a study of T-cell reconstitution after alpha-beta-depleted transplantation in children. Researchers prepared the TCRbeta library using unique molecular identifiers, the study reports. In TCRdb, the PCR reads were re-called with MiXCR into one record per CDR3 protein. Among about 600,000 distinct CDR3 sequences listed, 23% were seen once. This clonotype came up a few times. Its antigen is not identified. Regarding the study as a whole: Counts and diversity of T cells one year after transplant came mostly from newly produced T cells.

The sequence was collected from a boy younger than two who had a stem cell transplant for acute myeloid leukemia, so the T cells may come from the graft donor. The material sequenced was PBMCs, mostly from graft donor cells, taken 360 days after TCRalphabeta/CD19-depleted stem cell transplant.

The CDR3 sequence is CASMRGTGVTNEQFF. As DNA, the CDR3 is TGTGCCAGCATGCGAGGGACAGGAGTCACCAATGAGCAGTTCTTC. The V call is TRBV12-3 or TRBV12-4, the J call TRBJ2-1, with TRBD1 identical over 8 bases. This CDR3 has 15 amino acids. Germline trimming cut 7 bases from V and 6 bases from J; bases unmatched to any gene: 11.